This TCR beta chain emerged from a study of OX40 agonist ivuxolimab in advanced cancers. Clones were read by immunoSEQ multiplex PCR, and TCRdb kept only the in-frame ones, dropping some. The top ten clones hold about 30% of a sample with roughly 30,000 clones, roughly 90% of them seen once. Germline values: CDR1 PRHDT, CDR2 FYEKMQ (reference sequence). This CDR3 comprises 14 residues. V shed 7 bases and J shed 0 bases, with 10 bases lying between them. Overall study results and limits: Partly responding patients at 0.1-3.0 mg/kg showed some of the smallest clonal expansion.

In regard to this clone: Its antigen is unknown.

The V and J genes are TRBV13 and TRBJ2-1; D might be TRBD1 or TRBD2, each matching 5 bases. The sample was CD4+ or CD8+ T cells sorted from blood, taken in a trial of the OX40 agonist ivuxolimab. This clonotype was obtained from an adult with an advanced solid tumor such as melanoma, head and neck, liver or kidney cancer. The CDR3 coding sequence is TGTGCCAGCACGGGACCCAGCTCCTACAATGAGCAGTTCTTC. Residues: CASTGPSSYNEQFF.